The 19 T cell receptor beta chains reported below all come from one sample, sequenced in a study of T cell clonotyping in hematopoietic cell transplantation. TCRdb's copy holds only in-frame clones and misses some; the assay was immunoSEQ multiplex PCR. The repertoire includes approximately 44,000 clones, roughly 94% of them detected once, and about 0.8% sits in the top ten. Input material: peripheral blood mononuclear cells. These receptors were obtained from a woman in her fifties or sixties in good health. Some clones in this sample may be carry-over from other donors' samples.

This clone has only a few counts. The chain carries TRBV6-1 and TRBJ1-2; TRBD1 aligns across 8 bases. This CDR3 contains 13 residues. With 4 bases clipped from V and 5 bases from J, the junction kept 3 bases outside the gene matches. Germline CDR1 MNHNS, CDR2 SASEGT. The CDR3 coding sequence is TGTGCCAGCAGTGCAACAGGGGGTTATGGCTACACCTTC. Translation gives CASSATGGYGYTF.

The rearrangement links TRBV11-3 to TRBJ1-1, with unresolved D. V shed 1 base and J shed 0 bases, with 12 bases lying between them. CDR1 SGHNT and CDR2 YENEEA come from the germline V gene. The CDR3 runs to 16 residues. The CDR3 sequence is CASSLAGPRLNTEAFF. The CDR3 DNA reads TGTGCCAGCAGCTTAGCTGGCCCTCGACTGAACACTGAAGCTTTCTTT.

This clone occurred once. The chain's CDR3 is CASSQIDRTDTQYF. In DNA form, the CDR3 reads TGTGCCAGCAGCCAGATTGATCGCACAGATACGCAGTATTTT. V usage is TRBV7-6 and J usage is TRBJ2-3; D gene uncertain. Looked up from germline, CDR1 is SGHVS and CDR2 is FNYEAQ. The CDR3 loop spans 14 amino acids. V was trimmed by 5 bases and J by 1 base, leaving 10 bases between them.

This rearrangement joins TRBV25-1 to TRBJ1-5; 8 bases are shared with TRBD1. This CDR3 comprises 16 residues. Per germline, CDR1 MGHDK and CDR2 SYGVNS. The V and J ends lost 7 bases and 6 bases, in that order; junction bases with no gene match: 14. CDR3 protein: CASIPTRGRGFQPQHF. CDR3 bases: TGTGCCAGCATCCCCACCAGGGGGCGCGGGTTTCAGCCCCAGCATTTT.

This clone is a singleton in its sample. The genes are TRBV5-4 and TRBJ1-1; D remains unclear. This CDR3 comprises 14 residues. Trimming removed 2 bases at V and 5 bases at J, with 13 bases between. Germline CDR1 reads SGHNT; CDR2 reads YYREEE (reference sequence). The CDR3 bases are TGTGCCAGCAGCTTATTTCTTGGGGATACTGAAGCTTTCTTT. Translated: CASSLFLGDTEAFF.

The table lists this clone with a count of one. V is TRBV14 and J is TRBJ2-7, with D tentatively TRBD1 (6 bases). Germline loops: CDR1 SGHDN, CDR2 FVKESK. V was pared by 5 bases and J by 4 bases, with 15 bases between. The CDR3 extends over 14 amino acids. The CDR3 here is CASSETGLFYEQYF. The CDR3, as DNA: TGTGCCAGCAGCGAGACAGGTCTATTTTACGAGCAGTACTTC.

This clone was detected a few times. The J gene is TRBJ2-3, the V gene TRBV7-3; 14 bases agree with TRBD2. V lost 4 bases, J lost 3 bases, and 12 bases stayed unmatched. The CDR3 length is 19 residues. The germline gives CDR1 SGHTA, CDR2 FQGTGA. The chain's CDR3 is CASSSSGLAGAWGTDTQYF. The CDR3 bases are TGTGCCAGCAGCTCATCGGGACTAGCGGGGGCGTGGGGGACAGATACGCAGTATTTT.

The chain couples TRBV5-4 to TRBJ2-6; a possible D gene is TRBD1 (6 bases). Germline V gene data show CDR1 as SGHNT and CDR2 as YYREEE (reference sequence). Trimming removed 4 bases from V and 2 bases from J, with 10 bases in between. The CDR3 contains 15 residues. CDR3 DNA: TGTGCCAGCAGCCCTAACAGGGCTGGGGCCAACGTCCTGACTTTC. It codes for CASSPNRAGANVLTF.

The chain couples TRBV4-2 to TRBJ2-3, with D tentatively TRBD1 or TRBD2 (5 bases each). This CDR3 spans 12 amino acids. Germline V CDR1 and CDR2: LGHNA, YNFKEQ. The V end was cut by 1 base, the J end by 6 bases, with 5 bases between. CDR3 in amino acids: CASSQGGDTQYF. The DNA of the CDR3 is TGTGCCAGCAGCCAAGGGGGGGATACGCAGTATTTT.

The chain uses TRBV5-1 and TRBJ2-3; D uncertain. Germline CDR1 reads SGHRS; CDR2 reads YFSETQ. This CDR3 has 14 residues. The V end lost 0 bases, the J end lost 2 bases, and 7 bases lay between the germline ends. In DNA form, the CDR3 reads TGCGCCAGCAGCTTGGACACCTTCACAGATACGCAGTATTTT. This translates into CASSLDTFTDTQYF.

V usage is TRBV7-8 and J usage is TRBJ2-2; tentatively, D is TRBD2 (5 bases). The CDR3 length is 11 residues. Germline CDR1 SGHVS, CDR2 FQNEAQ. The V end was cut by 6 bases, the J end by 8 bases, with 7 bases between. Here the CDR3 DNA reads TGTGCCAGCAGGGAGGTTGGGGAGCTGTTTTTT. Protein sequence: CASREVGELFF. Full variable domain (rest looked up from reference TRBV7-8 and TRBJ2-2): GAGVSQSPRYKVAKRGQDVALRCDPISGHVSLFWYQQALGQGPEFLTYFQNEAQLDKSGLPSDRFFAERPEGSVSTLKIQRTQQEDSAVYLCASREVGELFFGEGSRLTVL.

V is TRBV7-9 and J is TRBJ1-2; TRBD1 might be the D (5 bases). This CDR3 is built from 14 residues. Germline-derived CDR1 and CDR2 are SEHNR and FQNEAQ (reference sequence). V was trimmed by 3 bases and J by 4 bases, leaving 12 bases between them. The CDR3 nucleotides read TGTGCCAGCAGCTTCATCTCCGGGGGCTATGGCTACACCTTC. It translates to CASSFISGGYGYTF.

The rearrangement uses TRBV18 and TRBJ1-5; tentative D call: TRBD1 (5 bases). The CDR3 is 13 residues long. Germline values: CDR1 KGHSH, CDR2 LQKENI. V was shortened by 6 bases and J by 7 bases, with 13 bases between the two germline ends. The CDR3 here is CASSPSGGQPQHF. The CDR3 bases are TGTGCCAGCTCCCCTAGCGGGGGGCAGCCCCAGCATTTT.

V and J are TRBV25-1 and TRBJ1-4; 7 nucleotides match TRBD1. Germline-derived CDR1 and CDR2 are MGHDK and SYGVNS. The V gene end was trimmed by 2 bases and the J gene end by 6 bases; junction bases not matched to a gene: 9. The CDR3 totals 16 residues. This CDR3 is CASSERTGGLDEKLFF. The CDR3 bases are TGTGCCAGCAGTGAACGGACAGGAGGTTTGGATGAAAAACTGTTTTTT.

The chain uses TRBV4-3 and TRBJ1-6; D is undetermined. Germline-derived CDR1 and CDR2 are LGHNA and YSLEER. Deletions cut 1 base from V and 10 bases from J, with 11 bases between. CDR3 length equals 14 residues. CDR3 sequence: CASSQADSGSPLHF. The CDR3 DNA is TGCGCCAGCAGCCAAGCCGACTCCGGATCACCCCTCCACTTT.

The rearrangement uses TRBV7-8 and TRBJ1-2; D is perhaps TRBD1 (6 bases). V lost 3 bases and J 6 bases, leaving 11 bases between the germline ends. CDR3 size: 13 residues. Germline values: CDR1 SGHVS, CDR2 FQNEAQ. The CDR3, as DNA: TGTGCCAGCAGCTTGGGGGCCGGAGATGGCTACACCTTC. Residues: CASSLGAGDGYTF. Looking up the rest from reference TRBV7-8 and TRBJ1-2 gives the full variable domain: GAGVSQSPRYKVAKRGQDVALRCDPISGHVSLFWYQQALGQGPEFLTYFQNEAQLDKSGLPSDRFFAERPEGSVSTLKIQRTQQEDSAVYLCASSLGAGDGYTFGSGTRLTVV.

The chain joins TRBV5-1 to TRBJ2-3; a possible D gene is TRBD2 (5 bases). The CDR3 spans 13 residues. Germline values: CDR1 SGHRS, CDR2 YFSETQ. Trimming cost V 2 bases and J 1 base, with 5 bases left between them. This CDR3 is CASSFGGTDTQYF. Written as DNA, the CDR3 is TGCGCCAGCAGCTTCGGGGGCACAGATACGCAGTATTTT.

The rearrangement joins TRBV11-3 to TRBJ2-5; 7 bases are a match to TRBD1. The CDR3 covers 15 residues. Per the germline V gene, CDR1 is SGHNT and CDR2 is YENEEA. J was trimmed by 4 bases and V by 5 bases; bases with no gene match: 10. The chain's CDR3 is CASSLGTDLRETQYF. The CDR3 bases are TGTGCCAGCAGCCTCGGGACAGACCTGAGAGAGACCCAGTACTTC.

The chain employs TRBV12-5 and TRBJ2-5; 9 nucleotides agree with TRBD1. Germline lookup yields CDR1 LGHNT and CDR2 FRNRAP. The V segment lost 0 bases and the J segment 5 bases; nucleotides outside the gene matches: 7. This CDR3 is built from 16 residues. CDR3 region: CASGLVKTGGEETQYF. Here the CDR3 DNA reads TGTGCTAGTGGTTTGGTCAAGACAGGGGGTGAGGAGACCCAGTACTTC. Looking up the rest from reference TRBV12-5 and TRBJ2-5 gives the full variable domain: DARVTQTPRHKVTEMGQEVTMRCQPILGHNTVFWYRQTMMQGLELLAYFRNRAPLDDSGMPKDRFSAEMPDATLATLKIQPSEPRDSAVYFCASGLVKTGGEETQYFGPGTRLLVL.